This TCR beta chain was documented in a study of blood T cell repertoires in COVID-19 (dated by TCRdb to about 2020). Regarding the research as a whole: Collaborator samples came from the United States, Italy and Spain and covered acute and convalescent phases of COVID-19. HLA class I and class II types, where available, came from metadata supplied by the sample provider rather than from assay-based typing. The repertoires were released in a freely available public database intended as a resource for research on the immune response to SARS-CoV-2. The sample metadata nearly always contained a de-identified subject ID, COVID-19 status, age in years and sex. Deeply sampled blood TCRbeta repertoires from subjects exposed to, actively infected with, or recovered from COVID-19 were included in the dataset. The prospective study material was composed of cDNA or gDNA derived from T cells, B-cell-depleted T cells, or PBMCs. The samples were drawn from the first 160 participants of the ongoing ImmuneRACE study and from some 1,300 subjects provided by 6 global collaborators.

What the study reported, not specific to this receptor: Clinical and demographic metadata were provided uncurated, with the amount varying by source and participant.

For this clone: Its binding antigen is unknown. There are no base qualities to consult, and no much larger clone falls within one base.

Collaborating institutions collected whole blood in K2EDTA tubes following their own protocols. Collaborator samples were shipped for TCRbeta analysis as frozen whole blood, isolated PBMCs, or DNA extracted from either sample type. CDR1 ENHRY and CDR2 SYGVKD were looked up in the germline V gene. The germline ends are 7 bases apart after V is trimmed by 0 bases and J by 7 bases. The CDR3, cysteine through phenylalanine, is 13 amino acids long. The only DNA kept is the CDR3, 39 bases in frame from the first base. The immunoSEQ Assay, a bias-controlled multiplex PCR, was used to amplify TCRbeta CDR3 regions from genomic DNA. The authors' analysis ran thus. Nucleated cell counts per sample were estimated from amplification of reference gene primers within the assay. Sequence reads were collapsed and filtered to measure the absolute abundance of every unique TCRbeta CDR3 rearrangement. Productive Simpson clonality was computed per sample as the square root of Simpson's diversity index over productive rearrangements. Here the immuneACCESS table is served through TCRdb, limited to in-frame sequences with V and J called. Missing clones are a known gap in these copies; in checked studies unresolved V genes cover under half, and the rest lacks a known reason. That table gives V, J and clone size, and the DNA gave D and trimming. For this sample there are 120,000 or so clones; more than 75% appear just once. In total, the top ten clones hold about 1.6% of the sample.

This receptor chain uses TRBV10-3 and TRBJ2-1; the D gene identity is not certain. Sequencing was carried out using peripheral blood. This clonotype was sampled from a human donor in a cohort sampled during active COVID-19. DNA sequence: TGTGCCATCAGTGAGTCGATAGTTAATGAGCAGTTCTTC. Its protein reads: CAISESIVNEQFF.